A single sample is the source of the 28 T cell receptor beta chains below, sequenced in a study of shared clonotypes between healthy human individuals. Some clones are missing from TCRdb's copy, which holds only in-frame ones; the method was immunoSEQ multiplex PCR. The table includes some 1 million clones, roughly 80% detected once. Specimen: memory CD4+ T cells sorted from blood. This sample's subset: CD45RA-negative fraction. Source of these receptors: a man aged 18 to 30 in good health.

This clone was observed once. The rearrangement uses TRBV5-8 and TRBJ2-7; possible D gene TRBD1, 5 bases. CDR3 length: 15 amino acids. CDR1 SGHTS and CDR2 YDEGEE come from the germline V gene. The V end lost 4 bases, the J end lost 3 bases, and 17 bases lay between the germline ends. The CDR3 sequence is CASSNWEGVVYEQYF. DNA of the CDR3: TGTGCCAGCAGCAACTGGGAAGGGGTGGTCTACGAGCAGTACTTC.

The genes are TRBV2 and TRBJ2-1; TRBD2 matches 8 bases. This CDR3 contains 15 residues. CDR1 SNHLY and CDR2 FYNNEI come from the germline V gene. J gave up 4 bases and V 4 bases, and 6 bases lay outside the gene matches. DNA of the CDR3: TGTGCCAGCAGTGCTCTAGCGGGTACTTACAATGAGCAGTTCTTC. Translating it yields CASSALAGTYNEQFF. Using reference TRBV2 and TRBJ2-1 for the parts outside the CDR3, the full variable domain is EPEVTQTPSHQVTQMGQEVILRCVPISNHLYFYWYRQILGQKVEFLVSFYNNEISEKSEIFDDQFSVERPDGSNFTLKIRSTKLEDSAMYFCASSALAGTYNEQFFGPGTRLTVL.

This clone was counted only a few times. The V call is TRBV6-1, the J call TRBJ2-4, with 11 bases fitting TRBD1. The CDR3 is 19 amino acids. Germline V gene lookup returns CDR1 MNHNS and CDR2 SASEGT. The V gene end was trimmed by 0 bases and the J gene end by 0 bases; junction bases not matched to a gene: 7. CDR3 in DNA: TGTGCCAGCAGTGAAGCGGGACAGGGGGTTTTCCCAGCCAAAAACATTCAGTACTTC. Protein sequence: CASSEAGQGVFPAKNIQYF.

V usage is TRBV6-5 and J usage is TRBJ2-7, with 7 bases matching TRBD1. Germline lookup yields CDR1 MNHEY and CDR2 SVGAGI. J lost 3 bases, V lost 8 bases, and 7 bases had no gene match. The CDR3 consists of 13 residues. The CDR3 DNA is TGTGCCAGCCGGGACAGCCAGATCTACGAGCAGTACTTC. Translation: CASRDSQIYEQYF.

The chain employs TRBV6-1 and TRBJ1-5; 9 bases are a match to TRBD1. Germline V gene data show CDR1 as MNHNS and CDR2 as SASEGT. V gave up 6 bases and J gave up 4 bases; unmatched junction bases: 4. The CDR3 consists of 14 residues. CDR3 loop: CASSGTGFNQPQHF. CDR3 coding DNA: TGTGCCAGCAGCGGGACAGGGTTTAATCAGCCCCAGCATTTT.

The chain uses TRBV2 and TRBJ2-7, with 11 bases lining up with TRBD2. Germline values: CDR1 SNHLY, CDR2 FYNNEI. The CDR3 covers 14 residues. Trimming cost V 10 bases and J 4 bases; bases outside gene matches: 9. DNA for the CDR3: TGTGCCACCAAAGGACTAGCGGGTTTATACGAGCAGTACTTC. Its translation is CATKGLAGLYEQYF.

The chain is built from TRBV19 and TRBJ2-1; TRBD2 might be the D (7 bases). V was cut by 1 base and J by 6 bases, with 16 bases left in between. Germline V gene lookup returns CDR1 LNHDA and CDR2 SQIVND (reference sequence). The CDR3 has 16 amino acids. The CDR3 DNA follows: TGTGCCAGTAGTATAGGGGCGGGGGCCTTAGGCAATGAGCAGTTCTTC. Translation gives CASSIGAGALGNEQFF.

This chain joins TRBV5-8 and TRBJ1-2; D may be TRBD1 (6 bases). Trimming took off 1 base at V and 4 bases at J, with 11 bases between the two ends. Germline V gene lookup returns CDR1 SGHTS and CDR2 YDEGEE. The CDR3 covers 14 residues. This CDR3 is CASSLRQGTYGYTF. The CDR3 DNA follows: TGTGCCAGCAGCTTGCGCCAGGGGACCTATGGCTACACCTTC.

This chain uses TRBV7-8 with TRBJ1-2, with D hard to call. CDR3 length: 13 amino acids. Trimming removed 0 bases from V and 8 bases from J, with 10 bases in between. Germline loops: CDR1 SGHVS, CDR2 FQNEAQ. The CDR3 loop is CASSLAGQRGYTF. The CDR3 DNA reads TGTGCCAGCAGCTTAGCCGGCCAGAGAGGCTACACCTTC.

This clone has a single count. This chain connects TRBV5-4 to TRBJ2-7; the match to TRBD1 covers 8 bases. The V and J ends lost 3 bases and 3 bases, in that order; junction bases with no gene match: 14. Germline lookup yields CDR1 SGHNT and CDR2 YYREEE (reference sequence). The CDR3 length is 17 residues. Written as DNA, the CDR3 is TGTGCCAGCAGCTCGGACAGGGCCAAAACTCTACTCTACGAGCAGTACTTC. Its translation: CASSSDRAKTLLYEQYF. Full variable domain (remainder filled in from reference TRBV5-4 and TRBJ2-7): ETGVTQSPTHLIKTRGQQVTLRCSSQSGHNTVSWYQQALGQGPQFIFQYYREEENGRGNFPPRFSGLQFPNYSSELNVNALELDDSALYLCASSSDRAKTLLYEQYFGPGTRLTVT.

This chain joins TRBV2 and TRBJ2-5, with D uncertain. V lost 5 bases to trimming and J lost 5 bases, with 12 bases between them. Germline lookup yields CDR1 SNHLY and CDR2 FYNNEI. The CDR3 sequence is 13 residues long. The CDR3 region is CASSLRARETQYF. The CDR3 region has the DNA TGTGCCAGCAGTCTACGGGCTAGGGAGACCCAGTACTTC.

The rearrangement joins TRBV5-1 to TRBJ1-3; D ambiguous. Germline assignment: CDR1 SGHRS and CDR2 YFSETQ. The CDR3 has 14 amino acids. V shed 7 bases and J shed 1 base, with 12 bases lying between them. CDR3 loop: CASSRAESGNTIYF. The CDR3 coding sequence is TGCGCCAGCTCCCGGGCAGAGTCTGGAAACACCATATATTTT.

This rearrangement joins TRBV11-2 to TRBJ2-3; 12 nucleotides match TRBD2. This CDR3 region has 19 residues. The trim removed 5 bases at V and 3 bases at J, leaving 15 bases unmatched. From germline, CDR1 is SGHAT and CDR2 FQNNGV. The CDR3 here is CASSARLAGGPLRTDTQYF. CDR3 nucleotide sequence: TGTGCCAGCAGCGCCCGCCTAGCGGGAGGGCCGCTGCGGACAGATACGCAGTATTTT.

The V and J genes are TRBV5-1 and TRBJ2-7; TRBD2 matches 8 bases. The V segment lost 0 bases and the J segment 2 bases; nucleotides outside the gene matches: 7. CDR3 length: 16 residues. Germline-derived CDR1 and CDR2 are SGHRS and YFSETQ. The CDR3 nucleotides read TGCGCCAGCAGCTTGGGAGGTAGCGGGGTAACCTACGAGCAGTACTTC. It encodes CASSLGGSGVTYEQYF.

The V call is TRBV27, the J call TRBJ2-3, with 9 bases matching TRBD2. CDR1 and CDR2 (germline): MNHEY, SMNVEV (reference sequence). This CDR3 region has 17 residues. Trimming removed 0 bases from V and 6 bases from J; junction bases left unmatched: 10. The chain's CDR3 is CASSLSFGGRAGDTQYF. CDR3 DNA sequence: TGTGCCAGCAGTTTATCCTTTGGCGGGAGGGCCGGGGATACGCAGTATTTT.

This clone was seen a handful of times. The chain couples TRBV27 to TRBJ2-7; 8 nucleotides agree with TRBD2. Trimming cost V 7 bases and J 2 bases; bases outside gene matches: 1. Germline CDR1 and CDR2: MNHEY and SMNVEV (reference sequence). The CDR3 consists of 12 residues. CDR3 amino acids: CASKRGPYEQYF. Written as DNA, the CDR3 is TGTGCCAGCAAGCGGGGGCCCTACGAGCAGTACTTC.

The chain recombines TRBV10-1 with TRBJ2-2; TRBD2 matches 13 bases. J lost 2 bases, V lost 8 bases, and 8 bases had no gene match. The CDR3 is made up of 17 amino acids. Looked up from germline, CDR1 is WNHNN and CDR2 is SYGVQD (reference sequence). The chain's CDR3 is CASFWTSGRSNTGELFF. The CDR3, as DNA: TGCGCCAGCTTTTGGACTAGCGGGAGATCAAACACCGGGGAGCTGTTTTTT.

The chain joins TRBV28 to TRBJ1-5; D may be TRBD1 (5 bases). This CDR3 comprises 15 residues. Between the trimmed V and J ends, which lost 8 bases and 5 bases, there was a span of 19 bases. Germline CDR1 reads MDHEN; CDR2 reads SYDVKM. The CDR3 nucleotides are TGTGCCAGCCTCACCCCCAGGGTTGGGTATCAGCCCCAGCATTTT. Translated: CASLTPRVGYQPQHF.

As regards this clone: Other DNA variants within this sample encode the same CDR3. The V gene is TRBV7-9, the J gene TRBJ2-7; D gene ambiguous. The germline gives CDR1 SEHNR, CDR2 FQNEAQ (reference sequence). Trimming pared 4 bases from V and 7 bases from J, leaving 8 bases between. The CDR3 length is 11 residues. The CDR3: CASSSTLEQYF. The CDR3 DNA sequence: TGTGCCAGCAGCTCGACCTTGGAGCAGTACTTC.

The chain employs TRBV19 and TRBJ2-1; no clear D. Germline assignment: CDR1 LNHDA and CDR2 SQIVND (reference sequence). This CDR3 has 12 amino acids. Trimming took off 8 bases at V and 6 bases at J, with 11 bases between the two ends. The CDR3 nucleotides are TGTGCCAGTGCTGAGCGATCCAATGAGCAGTTCTTC. Amino acids: CASAERSNEQFF.

V usage is TRBV11-2 and J usage is TRBJ2-1; 12 bases fit TRBD2. Germline CDR1 reads SGHAT; CDR2 reads FQNNGV. This CDR3 has 18 amino acids. V lost 5 bases, J lost 1 base, and 9 bases stayed unmatched. Here the CDR3 DNA reads TGTGCCAGCAGCCCAGGGGCTAGCGGGAGGGTTTCCTACAATGAGCAGTTCTTC. This codes for CASSPGASGRVSYNEQFF.

This clone appeared a few times. The gene calls are TRBV28 and TRBJ1-4; D is uncertain. The germline CDR1 and CDR2 sequences are MDHEN and SYDVKM. V was pared by 5 bases and J by 5 bases, with 9 bases between. This CDR3 contains 13 residues. CDR3 amino acids: CASSPSLNEKLFF. CDR3 nucleotide sequence: TGTGCCAGCAGTCCCTCCTTAAATGAAAAACTGTTTTTT.

The V gene is TRBV11-2, the J gene TRBJ1-1; D gene uncertain. Germline V gives CDR1 SGHAT, CDR2 FQNNGV. The CDR3 totals 14 residues. The V end was cut by 1 base, the J end by 2 bases, with 8 bases between. Here the CDR3 reads CASSLGPGNTEAFF. The CDR3 coding sequence is TGTGCCAGCAGCTTAGGTCCAGGTAACACTGAAGCTTTCTTT.

About this clone itself: One junction end disagrees with the germline gene, perhaps due to a read error. The chain has TRBV6-1 and TRBJ1-1; D is ambiguous. Germline assignment: CDR1 MNHNS and CDR2 SASEGT. CDR3 length: 15 amino acids. CDR3 in DNA: TGTGCCGGCAGTCCCTGGGAAGGATTGATCACTGAAGCTTTCTTT. This encodes CAGSPWEGLITEAFF.

About this clone itself: Since a much larger clone is just one base distant, this may be a read error. V and J are TRBV30 and TRBJ2-7; TRBD2 aligns across 7 bases. V lost 4 bases and J lost 1; bases outside the gene matches: 10. The CDR3 spans 15 residues. CDR1 and CDR2 from the germline V gene are GTSNPN and SVGIG (reference sequence). The CDR3 region is CAWKPERGASYEQYF. CDR3 nucleotide sequence: TGTGCCTGGAAGCCTGAGCGGGGAGCTTCCTACGAGCAGTACTTC.

For this clone: Other DNA sequences of this sample code for an identical CDR3. The J gene is TRBJ2-1, the V gene TRBV7-9; D is undetermined. CDR3 size: 15 residues. CDR1 is SEHNR and CDR2 is FQNEAQ in the germline V gene (reference sequence). V lost 1 base, J lost 0 bases, and 7 bases lay in between. The CDR3 DNA sequence: TGTGCCAGCAGCTTAGAAGCTAGCTCCTACAATGAGCAGTTCTTC. Its translation: CASSLEASSYNEQFF. Full variable domain (rest looked up from reference TRBV7-9 and TRBJ2-1): DTGVSQNPRHKITKRGQNVTFRCDPISEHNRLYWYRQTLGQGPEFLTYFQNEAQLEKSRLLSDRFSAERPKGSFSTLEIQRTEQGDSAMYLCASSLEASSYNEQFFGPGTRLTVL.

The V call is TRBV7-9, the J call TRBJ2-2, with D possibly matching TRBD1 (6 bases). The V end was cut by 5 bases, the J end by 7 bases, with 17 bases between. Per germline, CDR1 SEHNR and CDR2 FQNEAQ (reference sequence). The length of the CDR3 is 15 residues. Here the CDR3 DNA reads TGTGCCAGCAGCATAGGACGACAGGAGGTCGGGGAGCTGTTTTTT. Residues: CASSIGRQEVGELFF.

The V gene is TRBV11-2, the J gene TRBJ2-5; 7 bases are shared with TRBD2. The CDR3 is made up of 18 amino acids. CDR1 is SGHAT, CDR2 FQNNGV, per germline. V shed 5 bases and J 1 base; nucleotides not matched to a gene: 16. The CDR3 nucleotides read TGTGCCAGCAGCGCCCTGGGGGGGAACCCCACTCTCCAAGAGACCCAGTACTTC. Protein: CASSALGGNPTLQETQYF.